This TCR beta chain came from a study of T cells in Graves' hyperthyroidism and ophthalmopathy. Researchers amplified the TCR beta CDR3 regions from RNA transcripts. HTBI primers were employed in a first-round RT-PCR of the TCR CDR3. TCRdb processed the multiplex PCR reads anew with MiXCR; each CDR3 protein has one entry. The table shows hundreds of thousands of distinct CDR3 sequences, with around 46% occurring only once. Reasons for excluding patients were uncontrolled infection, other autoimmune disease, pregnancy or lactation. Study-level results: Blood also held most thyroid clonotypes expanded beyond 0.001.

This clonotype was found a few times. Its antigen is undetermined. This TCR was sampled from a woman between 18 and 29 years old with Graves' hyperthyroidism. The sample comprised peripheral blood or thyroid tissue (not recorded which).

The CDR3 is CASAIGQGNQPQHF. The CDR3 DNA reads as TGTGCTAGTGCAATCGGGCAGGGCAATCAGCCCCAGCATTTT. The chain recombines TRBV12-5 with TRBJ1-5; D unclear. CDR1 is LGHNT, CDR2 FRNRAP, per germline. V lost 7 bases and J 2 bases, leaving 12 bases between the germline ends. The CDR3 covers 14 residues.